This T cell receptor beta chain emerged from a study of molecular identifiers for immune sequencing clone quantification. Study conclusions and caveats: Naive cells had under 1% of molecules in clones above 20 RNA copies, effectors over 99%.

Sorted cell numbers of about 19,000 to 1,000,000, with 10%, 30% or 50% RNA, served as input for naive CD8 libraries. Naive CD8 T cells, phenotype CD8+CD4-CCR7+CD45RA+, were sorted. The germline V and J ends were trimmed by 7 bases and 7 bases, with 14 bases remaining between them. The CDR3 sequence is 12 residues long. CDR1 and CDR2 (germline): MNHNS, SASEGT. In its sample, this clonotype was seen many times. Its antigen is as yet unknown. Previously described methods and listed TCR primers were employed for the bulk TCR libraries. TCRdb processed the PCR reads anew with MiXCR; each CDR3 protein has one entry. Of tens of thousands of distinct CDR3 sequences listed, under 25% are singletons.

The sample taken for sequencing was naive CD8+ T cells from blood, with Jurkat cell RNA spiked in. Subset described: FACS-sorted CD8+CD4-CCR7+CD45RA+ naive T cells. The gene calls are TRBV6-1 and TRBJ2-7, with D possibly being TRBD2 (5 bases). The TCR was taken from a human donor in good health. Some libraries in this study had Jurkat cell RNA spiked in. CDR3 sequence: CASKVGSGEQYF. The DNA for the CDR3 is TGTGCCAGCAAGGTGGGGAGTGGGGAGCAGTACTTC.